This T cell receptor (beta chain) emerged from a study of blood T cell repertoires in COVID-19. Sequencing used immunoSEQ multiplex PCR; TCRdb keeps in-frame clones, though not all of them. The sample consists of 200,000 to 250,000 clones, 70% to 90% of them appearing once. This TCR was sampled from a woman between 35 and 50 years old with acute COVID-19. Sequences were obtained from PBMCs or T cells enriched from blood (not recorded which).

The DNA for the CDR3 is TGTGCCAGCGGATATGGACAGTACTATGGCTACACCTTC. Residues: CASGYGQYYGYTF. The genes are TRBV7-9 and TRBJ1-2; D is perhaps TRBD1 (6 bases). This CDR3 has 13 residues. V shed 8 bases and J shed 3 bases, with 13 bases lying between them. The germline V gene encodes CDR1 SEHNR and CDR2 FQNEAQ (reference sequence).